The entry that follows covers one T cell receptor (beta chain) sequence. The antigen this receptor binds is unknown. Per-nucleotide qualities are absent, and no much larger clonotype sits a single base away. Enrolling through a virtual design, the prospective study's participants ranged in age from about 18 to 100 years and lived across roughly 24 United States geographic areas. In the prospective study, cohorts were assigned on the basis of participant-reported clinical history obtained from a screening survey and a study questionnaire. Recovered participants in ImmuneRACE Cohort 3 were defined as having two consecutive negative NP/OP PCR tests, clearance from a healthcare professional, or resolution of symptoms. Each participant in the prospective study had whole blood, serum and a nasopharyngeal or oropharyngeal swab collected by mobile phlebotomists. Participants in the prospective study had the option to provide additional blood draws and questionnaires over a roughly two-month period. Blood samples from the prospective study were shipped frozen or at room temperature prior to DNA extraction.

This specimen comes from a study of blood T cell repertoires in COVID-19 (dated by TCRdb to the early 2020s). A note on the overall study: Samples from collaborators originated in the United States, Italy and Spain and spanned both the acute and convalescent phases of COVID-19. The material from the prospective study consisted of cDNA or gDNA derived from T cells, B-cell-depleted T cells, or PBMCs. Where available, HLA class I and class II types were obtained from metadata supplied by the sample provider rather than from assay-based typing. The sample metadata nearly always contained a de-identified subject ID, COVID-19 status, age in years and sex. The dataset comprised deeply sampled blood TCRbeta repertoires from subjects exposed to, actively infected with, or recovered from COVID-19. The samples were drawn from the first 160 participants of the ongoing ImmuneRACE study and from 950 to 1,500 subjects provided by 6 global collaborators. The repertoires were made available in a free public database intended to serve as a resource for research on the immune response to SARS-CoV-2. The full study reports these points: How much clinical and demographic metadata was included differed by source and by participant, and the metadata was provided uncurated.

TCRbeta CDR3 regions were amplified from genomic DNA using the immunoSEQ Assay, a bias-controlled multiplex PCR. The study's processing was this. The number of nucleated cells in each sample was estimated by amplification of reference gene primers within the assay. To quantify the absolute abundance of each unique TCRbeta CDR3 rearrangement, sequence reads were collapsed and filtered. For each sample, productive Simpson clonality was calculated by taking the square root of Simpson's diversity index across productive rearrangements. TCRdb's version of the immuneACCESS table is confined to in-frame rearrangements and falls short of the full clone set. An unresolved V gene accounts for under half of the shortfall where checked; the remainder is of unknown origin. V, J and clone size are taken as reported in that table, and D and trimming were inferred from the DNA itself. This sample comprises over 150,000 clones, approximately 89% of them detected only once. 6.2% of the sample lies in the top ten.

Sequences MDHEN (CDR1) and SYDVKM (CDR2) are obtained from the germline V gene. The CDR3 contains 13 residues, cysteine and phenylalanine counted. Only the CDR3 DNA is retained, 39 bases long and in frame from the first base. V lost 5 bases and J lost 11 bases, and the count of bases not matched to a germline gene is 9. Sequencing was performed on PBMCs or T cells enriched from blood (not recorded which). The receptor was isolated from a man in his forties or fifties who had recovered from COVID-19. Recombination connected TRBV28 to TRBJ1-2; 9 of the junction bases match TRBD1. The CDR3 region has the sequence CASSTGQGGGYTF. In nucleotide form, the sequence is TGTGCCAGCAGTACGGGACAGGGAGGGGGATACACCTTC.